This T cell receptor beta chain was recovered during a study of regulatory T cells. Findings and limits, study-wide: Regulatory T cells showed the strongest V-J pair restriction and V/J gene skewing among patient repertoires. Patient CD8+ T cells trended toward lower Shannon entropy than controls.

Per the germline V gene, CDR1 is DFQATT and CDR2 is SNEGSKA (reference sequence). The CDR3 runs 11 residues. V was clipped by 0 bases and J by 6 bases, with 5 bases between them. Amplification used 52 TRBV primers and 13 TRBJ primers. Profiled with immunoSEQ multiplex PCR; TCRdb holds only in-frame clones, not every one. The sample consists of around 6,300 clones, approximately 80% of them appearing once. A note on this clone: The antigen remains undetermined.

Patients aged 2 to 39 years had fewer naive T cells. This TCR derives from a child younger than 18 with CD3G deficiency. This chain uses TRBV20-1 with TRBJ1-2; D is unclear. Sequenced: CD8+ T cells sorted from blood. CDR3 region: CSARDNHGYTF. Written as DNA, the CDR3 is TGCAGTGCTAGAGACAACCATGGCTACACCTTC.